The 24 T cell receptor beta chains below come from one sample, sequenced in a study of T-cell reconstitution after alpha-beta-depleted transplantation in children. Library preparation (for TCRbeta) was performed with unique molecular identifiers. TCRdb reprocessed the PCR reads via MiXCR and lists one record per CDR3 protein. The sample contains around 200,000 distinct CDR3 sequences, less than 8% of which appear only once. This material consisted of PBMCs from the stem cell graft donor, taken from the stem cell graft. Receptor source: a human donor who donated a stem cell graft to a child with Wiskott-Aldrich syndrome.

The sample holds many counts of this clonotype. The J gene is TRBJ2-5, the V gene TRBV29-1, with a tentative D call TRBD1 (6 bases). The CDR3 totals 14 residues. Trimming took off 4 bases at V and 1 base at J, with 13 bases between the two ends. Germline-derived CDR1 and CDR2 are SQVTM and ANQGSEA. This CDR3 is CSVAPQGLQETQYF. CDR3 bases: TGCAGCGTTGCCCCACAGGGCCTCCAAGAGACCCAGTACTTC.

This clonotype was seen repeatedly, ten times or more. This chain joins TRBV12-3 or TRBV12-4 and TRBJ2-1; 12 nucleotides line up with TRBD2. There are 14 residues in the CDR3. V trimming: 5 bases; J trimming: 6 bases; junction bases outside the gene matches: 2. CDR3 bases: TGTGCCAGCAGTATGACTAGCGGGAGCAATGAGCAGTTCTTC. It translates to CASSMTSGSNEQFF.

This clonotype was detected ten times or more. This sequence joins TRBV12-3 or TRBV12-4 and TRBJ2-1; D not resolved. V was trimmed by 6 bases and J by 8 bases, leaving 20 bases between them. This CDR3 has 15 amino acids. Written as DNA, the CDR3 is TGTGCCAGCAGCCCGCCGGCCCCAAGAAACGATGAGCAGTTCTTC. Protein product: CASSPPAPRNDEQFF.

This clonotype appeared many times. The genes are TRBV14 and TRBJ2-1, with 7 bases identical to TRBD1. CDR3 length: 17 amino acids. Germline CDR1 and CDR2: SGHDN and FVKESK. Trimming cost V 4 bases and J 0 bases; bases outside gene matches: 9. This CDR3 reads CASSRGTARSSYNEQFF. The CDR3, as DNA: TGTGCCAGCAGCCGAGGGACAGCCAGGAGCTCCTACAATGAGCAGTTCTTC. The full variable domain, with the rest looked up from reference TRBV14 and TRBJ2-1, is EAGVTQFPSHSVIEKGQTVTLRCDPISGHDNLYWYRRVMGKEIKFLLHFVKESKQDESGMPNNRFLAERTGGTYSTLKVQPAELEDSGVYFCASSRGTARSSYNEQFFGPGTRLTVL.

Many counts were recorded for this clonotype. V and J are TRBV7-9 and TRBJ1-6; a weak D match, TRBD1 (6 bases). Trimming shortened V by 2 bases and J by 7 bases, and 12 bases separated the two germline ends. Germline V lookup: CDR1 SEHNR, CDR2 FQNEAQ (reference sequence). The CDR3 sequence is 15 residues long. The CDR3 spells CASSLSRTANSPLHF. The CDR3 DNA reads TGTGCCAGCAGCTTAAGTAGGACAGCCAATTCACCCCTCCACTTT.

This clonotype was seen at least ten times. This sequence joins TRBV6-5 and TRBJ1-5; tentative D call: TRBD1 (5 bases). The germline V gene has CDR1 MNHEY and CDR2 SVGAGI. CDR3 length: 15 residues. Trimming shortened V by 4 bases and J by 3 bases, and 13 bases separated the two germline ends. For the CDR3, the DNA is TGTGCCAGCAGTTGGGATGGGGCTCCCAATCAGCCCCAGCATTTT. It encodes CASSWDGAPNQPQHF.

This clonotype was counted at least ten times. The chain recombines TRBV2 with TRBJ1-1, with a possible D match to TRBD1 (5 bases). Germline CDR1 reads SNHLY; CDR2 reads FYNNEI. The CDR3 is made up of 13 amino acids. Trimming stripped 8 bases from V and 4 bases from J, with 14 bases between. The CDR3 bases are TGTGCCAGCGGGGGGACGGGGGGCACTGAAGCTTTCTTT. Its translation: CASGGTGGTEAFF.

The CDR3, as DNA: TGTGCCAGCACAGCGGGGGGTATTGCCGAGCAGTACTTC. Residues: CASTAGGIAEQYF. This chain connects TRBV7-9 to TRBJ2-7; 9 nucleotides match TRBD2. The trim removed 7 bases at V and 6 bases at J, leaving 7 bases unmatched. The CDR3 extends over 13 amino acids. Germline V lookup: CDR1 SEHNR, CDR2 FQNEAQ (reference sequence).

This clonotype showed up many times. V is TRBV7-9 and J is TRBJ1-2; no definite D call. Germline CDR1 is SEHNR and CDR2 is FQNEAQ (reference sequence). The CDR3 runs 13 residues. The V end lost 5 bases, the J end lost 3 bases, and 10 bases lay between the germline ends. The CDR3 protein is CASSPSSDYGYTF. The DNA of the CDR3 is TGTGCCAGCAGCCCCTCCAGCGACTATGGCTACACCTTC.

This clonotype was observed many times. The chain joins TRBV20-1 to TRBJ2-3; weak D call: TRBD1 (6 bases). Germline loops: CDR1 DFQATT, CDR2 SNEGSKA (reference sequence). Trimming removed 6 bases from V and 2 bases from J, with 18 bases in between. This CDR3 has 15 residues. The chain's CDR3 is CSALNRESPTDTQYF. The CDR3 DNA follows: TGCAGTGCCCTCAACAGGGAAAGCCCCACAGATACGCAGTATTTT.

This clonotype was seen ten or more times. The CDR3 region is CASSLGVRGLNTGELFF. CDR3 nucleotides: TGTGCCAGCAGCTTGGGAGTAAGGGGCCTCAACACCGGGGAGCTGTTTTTT. This rearrangement joins TRBV5-6 to TRBJ2-2; perhaps TRBD1 as D (5 bases). Germline lookup yields CDR1 SGHDT and CDR2 YYEEEE. This CDR3 has 17 residues. V lost 0 bases and J lost 2, with 14 bases in between.

This clonotype was recorded many times. The gene calls are TRBV5-1 and TRBJ1-1; D is uncertain. The CDR3 sequence is 14 residues long. Trimming took off 0 bases at V and 0 bases at J, with 6 bases between the two ends. CDR1 and CDR2 (germline): SGHRS, YFSETQ. The CDR3 region has the DNA TGCGCCAGCAGCTTGGAGGCGGTGAACACTGAAGCTTTCTTT. It specifies CASSLEAVNTEAFF.

There are many counts of this clonotype. The J gene is TRBJ2-7, the V gene TRBV20-1; TRBD1 matches 8 bases. V was pared by 0 bases and J by 1 base, with 2 bases of the junction left unmatched. The CDR3 consists of 14 residues. The germline CDR1 and CDR2 sequences are DFQATT and SNEGSKA (reference sequence). CDR3 sequence (DNA): TGCAGTGCTAGAGATGGGGACAGGTCCTACGAGCAGTACTTC. It encodes CSARDGDRSYEQYF.

This rearrangement joins TRBV11-2 to TRBJ2-2; 16 bases align to TRBD2. The length of the CDR3 is 20 residues. In germline, CDR1 is SGHAT, CDR2 FQNNGV. V lost 5 bases, J lost 6 bases, and 15 bases stayed unmatched. The chain's CDR3 is CASSPLGLAGGPIRAGELFF. Here the CDR3 DNA reads TGTGCCAGCAGCCCCCTGGGACTAGCGGGAGGGCCCATTCGGGCCGGGGAGCTGTTTTTT.

There are many counts of this clonotype. This rearrangement joins TRBV3-1 to TRBJ2-1; D is uncertain. Germline CDR1 and CDR2: LGHDT and YNNKEL (reference sequence). The CDR3 runs 15 residues. Between the trimmed V and J ends, which lost 0 bases and 7 bases, there was a span of 13 bases. Here the CDR3 DNA reads TGTGCCAGCAGCCAAGAGTTCCCCGTTGCGAATGAGCAGTTCTTC. Amino acid sequence: CASSQEFPVANEQFF.

This clonotype has a count of ten or more. The V call is TRBV5-1, the J call TRBJ1-3, with a tentative D call TRBD1 (5 bases). Germline CDR1 reads SGHRS; CDR2 reads YFSETQ. With 7 bases removed from V and 3 bases from J, the gap between germline ends came to 11 bases. The CDR3 is 13 amino acids. CDR3 sequence reads: CASAAGDGNTIYF. The CDR3 DNA is TGCGCCAGCGCCGCGGGGGATGGAAACACCATATATTTT.

This chain joins TRBV5-1 and TRBJ2-5; no clear D. CDR3 length equals 15 residues. Trimming left V 5 bases short and J 1 base short, with 15 bases between. The germline gives CDR1 SGHRS, CDR2 YFSETQ. In DNA form, the CDR3 reads TGCGCCAGCAGGAAATCTGGTGGGGTCCAAGAGACCCAGTACTTC. This codes for CASRKSGGVQETQYF.

This clonotype was counted ten times or more. The chain has TRBV5-1 and TRBJ2-3; D is undetermined. In germline, CDR1 is SGHRS, CDR2 YFSETQ. Trimming stripped 2 bases from V and 0 bases from J, with 4 bases between. The CDR3 is 13 residues long. The CDR3 DNA sequence: TGCGCCAGCAGCTTTGCGAGCACAGATACGCAGTATTTT. Its protein is CASSFASTDTQYF.

This clonotype was seen ten or more times. The J gene is TRBJ2-1, the V gene TRBV9, with a tentative D call TRBD2 (5 bases). The V gene lost 4 bases and the J gene lost 10 bases, with 9 bases spanning the gap. Germline values: CDR1 SGDLS, CDR2 YYNGEE. This CDR3 has 11 residues. CDR3 DNA: TGTGCCAGCAGCTCACAGCGGGAGCAGTTCTTC. Residues: CASSSQREQFF.

This clonotype was seen at least ten times. The rearrangement links TRBV5-4 to TRBJ2-1; 7 bases map to TRBD1. The CDR3 has 14 residues. The germline gives CDR1 SGHNT, CDR2 YYREEE (reference sequence). V dropped 5 bases and J dropped 1; count of bases not matched to a gene: 3. CDR3: CASRGGQSYNEQFF. The DNA of the CDR3 is TGTGCCAGCAGAGGGGGACAGTCCTACAATGAGCAGTTCTTC.

The table lists this clonotype with many counts. The J gene is TRBJ1-1, the V gene TRBV5-1, with no clear D. In germline, CDR1 is SGHRS, CDR2 YFSETQ. Deletions cut 2 bases from V and 2 bases from J, with 4 bases between. The CDR3 extends over 12 amino acids. DNA of the CDR3: TGCGCCAGCAGCTTTTCCAACACTGAAGCTTTCTTT. Translating gives CASSFSNTEAFF.

In its sample, this clonotype was seen many times. The chain joins TRBV20-1 to TRBJ2-3; TRBD2 matches at 10 bases. V lost 1 base, J lost 1 base, and 8 bases stayed unmatched. The CDR3 covers 17 residues. Germline V CDR1 and CDR2: DFQATT, SNEGSKA (reference sequence). CDR3 nucleotide sequence: TGCAGTGCTAGAGGGCTAGCGGGAGCTGAGGGCACAGATACGCAGTATTTT. Translating gives CSARGLAGAEGTDTQYF.

This clonotype has at least ten counts. The chain recombines TRBV6-1 with TRBJ1-5; D uncertain. This CDR3 has 13 amino acids. Germline assignment: CDR1 MNHNS and CDR2 SASEGT. V was trimmed by 1 base and J by 1 base, leaving 2 bases between them. The CDR3 loop is CASSEVSNQPQHF. CDR3 bases: TGTGCCAGCAGTGAAGTGAGCAATCAGCCCCAGCATTTT.

This clonotype was picked up many times. The rearrangement joins TRBV12-3 or TRBV12-4 to TRBJ1-5; the match to TRBD1 covers 10 bases. The trim removed 1 base at V and 5 bases at J, leaving 2 bases unmatched. This CDR3 is 15 amino acids long. The CDR3 here is CASSLGQGAYQPQHF. The DNA of the CDR3 is TGTGCCAGCAGTTTAGGACAGGGGGCCTATCAGCCCCAGCATTTT.